This is a list of T cell receptor beta chains from one sample in a study of shared clonotypes between healthy human individuals. Assay used: immunoSEQ multiplex PCR; TCRdb lists only in-frame clones, some missing. The sample gives around 700,000 clones, about two thirds of which show up once; about 1.7% is in the top ten. The specimen sequenced was memory CD4+ T cells sorted from blood. These TCRs come from a woman under 40 in good health. The CDR3 runs from the conserved cysteine through the conserved F or W. The D gene is left open where the match is weak.

j_gene,d_gene,v_gene,CDR3aa
TRBJ2-3,TRBD2,TRBV28,CASSTGFGTSGGTYSTDTQYF
TRBJ2-2,NA,TRBV4-2,CATLATSNTGELFF
TRBJ1-2,TRBD1,TRBV18,CASSPYDRQGSSGYTF
TRBJ2-3,NA,TRBV2,CASSEPSGVIGADTQYF
TRBJ1-2,TRBD1,TRBV7-8,CASSLLRQGSSYGYTF
TRBJ2-1,NA,TRBV9,CASSVGTGTYNEQFF
TRBJ1-2,NA,TRBV5-1,CASSPGSYGYTF
TRBJ1-5,NA,TRBV19,CASSIAGNQPQHF
TRBJ2-3,NA,TRBV16,CASSHGDTQYF
TRBJ2-7,TRBD2,TRBV5-4,CASSLTSGSGEQYF
TRBJ2-2,TRBD2,TRBV4-2,CASSQDPMVAGVTVGELFF
TRBJ2-3,TRBD2,TRBV28,CASTLGSGSIDTQYF
TRBJ2-7,TRBD1,TRBV28,CASSMTGKVYEQYF
TRBJ2-3,NA,TRBV5-4,CASSRPGLDTQYF
TRBJ1-1,NA,TRBV12-5,CASGRVVGRNTEAFF
TRBJ1-4,NA,TRBV18,CASSLNDREKLFF
TRBJ2-2,NA,TRBV7-2,CASSLRTGRDTGELFF
TRBJ1-1,NA,TRBV28,CASSLGDTEAFF
TRBJ1-1,NA,TRBV7-9,CASSTYRADEAFF
TRBJ2-7,NA,TRBV14,CASSQDGRTQYF
TRBJ2-2,TRBD2,TRBV11-2,CASSLVAGGAGELFF
TRBJ1-4,TRBD1,TRBV28,CASSVAGTGNEKLFF
TRBJ2-7,TRBD2,TRBV28,CASSHRTSGAYEQYF
TRBJ1-5,TRBD1,TRBV6-5,CASSRGRGNQPQHF
TRBJ1-2,NA,TRBV6-1,CVSERGEGQHGYTF
TRBJ2-1,NA,TRBV7-3,CASSAQVGMNEQFF
TRBJ2-2,NA,TRBV30,CAWSGLMMGSGELFF
TRBJ1-5,TRBD1,TRBV10-3,CAISGQGVDQPQHF
TRBJ2-6,NA,TRBV6-5,CAGGGGTGANVLTF
TRBJ1-5,NA,TRBV28,CASSPPYNQPQHF
TRBJ1-1,NA,TRBV6-5,CASSYSDSAEAFF
TRBJ2-7,TRBD1,TRBV7-3,CASSIDRGRYYEQYF
TRBJ2-1,NA,TRBV10-3,CAISEAPHNEQFF
TRBJ1-5,TRBD1,TRBV19,CASAALLDRINQPQHF
TRBJ1-2,NA,TRBV5-6,CASTLSGPYGYTF
TRBJ1-4,TRBD1,TRBV2,CASRDGQGYEKLFF
TRBJ2-2,TRBD2,TRBV27,CASSGRAANTGELFF
TRBJ2-1,TRBD2,TRBV7-3,CASSPRGGAGMRNEQFF
TRBJ1-1,NA,TRBV15,CATSRDLAYEAFF
TRBJ1-4,TRBD1,TRBV11-2,CASSHGRDRVDEKLFF
TRBJ2-1,TRBD2,TRBV5-4,CASQARTSGRVHEQFF
TRBJ2-4,NA,TRBV7-2,CASSLGAPKNIQYF
TRBJ2-1,TRBD1,TRBV7-3,CASSLGDRSYNEQFF
TRBJ2-3,TRBD2,TRBV5-1,CASSTGLAGRDTQYF
TRBJ1-5,TRBD1,TRBV7-8,CASSRTGNGNQPQHF
TRBJ1-5,NA,TRBV30,CAWSAPLRNQPQHF
TRBJ2-2,TRBD2,TRBV30,CAWSARLAGEAGELFF
TRBJ1-3,NA,TRBV10-3,CAISESTRAGKNTIYF
TRBJ2-2,NA,TRBV11-2,CASSLAGVVAGELFF
TRBJ1-1,NA,TRBV5-1,CASSLEGDHTEAFF
TRBJ1-5,NA,TRBV27,CASWGVSNQPQHF